Below are 15 T cell receptor beta chains sequenced from a single sample in a study of cytomegalovirus exposure and HLA in healthy donors. The PCR contained 60 Vbeta and 13 Jbeta primers. Clones were sequenced by immunoSEQ multiplex PCR, and TCRdb holds only the in-frame ones, with some missing. The table lists 200,000 to 250,000 clones, about 75% of them singletons. Material for sequencing was PBMCs. Receptor source: a woman under 40 in good health and CMV-seronegative.

The J gene is TRBJ2-1, the V gene TRBV7-2; TRBD2 agrees at 8 bases. The V and J ends lost 6 bases and 6 bases, in that order; junction bases with no gene match: 13. CDR1 and CDR2 from the germline V gene are SGHTA and FQGNSA. This CDR3 region has 16 residues. Here the CDR3 DNA reads TGTGCCAGCAGGACTAACCGGGGGGGCCGGGCCAATGAGCAGTTCTTC. This gives the protein CASRTNRGGRANEQFF.

The chain couples TRBV10-2 to TRBJ2-5; 8 positions agree with TRBD2. The J call is doubtful: the DNA matches TRBJ2-7 better. The germline gives CDR1 WSHSY, CDR2 SAAADI. The CDR3 loop spans 15 amino acids. This chain's CDR3 is CASSDLNRLAYEQYF. As DNA, the CDR3 is TGCGCCAGCAGTGACCTTAACCGACTAGCGTACGAGCAGTACTTC.

This chain connects TRBV5-1 to TRBJ2-7; D is unresolved. CDR3 length equals 15 residues. Germline CDR1 is SGHRS and CDR2 is YFSETQ. Trimming removed 0 bases from V and 0 bases from J, with 10 bases in between. In nucleotides, the CDR3 is TGCGCCAGCAGCTTGGCACCCGAGAGCTCCTACGAGCAGTACTTC. Translation gives CASSLAPESSYEQYF.

The chain carries TRBV27 and TRBJ2-7, with TRBD1 matching over 8 bases. This CDR3 contains 16 residues. Germline lookup yields CDR1 MNHEY and CDR2 SMNVEV (reference sequence). Trimming cost V 6 bases and J 1 base; bases outside gene matches: 11. The DNA of the CDR3 is TGTGCCAGCAGAACCGGGACAGGAGAGAAATCCTACGAGCAGTACTTC. As protein: CASRTGTGEKSYEQYF.

The chain employs TRBV27 and TRBJ2-7; weak D call: TRBD1 (6 bases). The V end was cut by 6 bases, the J end by 5 bases, with 20 bases between. This CDR3 region has 15 residues. CDR1 and CDR2 from the germline V gene are MNHEY and SMNVEV (reference sequence). Here the CDR3 reads CASSLTPAGVDEQYF. CDR3 nucleotides: TGTGCCAGCAGCCTTACCCCCGCAGGGGTCGACGAGCAGTACTTC.

The chain recombines TRBV9 with TRBJ2-3, with D perhaps matching TRBD2 (6 bases). This CDR3 has 14 residues. The V end lost 3 bases, the J end lost 3 bases, and 11 bases lay between the germline ends. Germline V gene lookup returns CDR1 SGDLS and CDR2 YYNGEE. The CDR3 DNA is TGTGCCAGCAGCGAGCGGGTGGGGACAGATACGCAGTATTTT. It yields the protein CASSERVGTDTQYF.

The chain has TRBV6-5 and TRBJ1-1, with 7 bases that match TRBD1. V was clipped by 2 bases and J by 1 base; unmatched bases: 4. The germline V gene has CDR1 MNHEY and CDR2 SVGAGI. The CDR3 length is 15 residues. CDR3 in DNA: TGTGCCAGCAGTTACCGACAGGGAAGGAACACTGAAGCTTTCTTT. Translating it yields CASSYRQGRNTEAFF.

The chain is built from TRBV7-3 and TRBJ2-7; D is ambiguous. CDR1 SGHTA and CDR2 FQGTGA come from the germline V gene. CDR3 length equals 13 residues. V dropped 3 bases and J dropped 0 bases, with 6 bases sitting between them. The CDR3 DNA reads as TGTGCCAGCAGCTTGGGCCCCTCCTACGAGCAGTACTTC. Its protein product is CASSLGPSYEQYF.

Regarding this clone: One end of the junction fails to match germline, which may point to a read error. The J gene is TRBJ1-6, the V gene TRBV7-9, with 11 bases lining up with TRBD1. This CDR3 has 15 residues. Per the germline V gene, CDR1 is SEHNR and CDR2 is FQNEAQ (reference sequence). The CDR3 here is CSSSDRDRGYSPLHF. The DNA of the CDR3 is TGTTCCAGCAGCGACCGGGACAGGGGGTATTCACCCCTCCACTTT.

The rearrangement links TRBV2 to TRBJ2-6; tentative D call: TRBD1 (6 bases). V was cut by 7 bases and J by 0 bases, with 16 bases left in between. CDR3 length: 17 amino acids. Germline values: CDR1 SNHLY, CDR2 FYNNEI. CDR3 DNA sequence: TGTGCCAGCAACCCCAGACAGGCGAGCTCTGGGGCCAACGTCCTGACTTTC. This sequence encodes CASNPRQASSGANVLTF.

This chain links TRBV20-1 with TRBJ2-5; TRBD2 is a possible D gene (5 bases). Between the trimmed V and J ends, which lost 8 bases and 5 bases, there was a span of 12 bases. The germline CDR1 and CDR2 sequences are DFQATT and SNEGSKA (reference sequence). This CDR3 spans 11 amino acids. As DNA, the CDR3 is TGCAGTCTCGCGCGGGTTGAGACCCAGTACTTC. Residues: CSLARVETQYF.

The V call is TRBV6-5, the J call TRBJ1-1, with 8 nucleotides matching TRBD1. The CDR3 has 16 amino acids. The germline V gene encodes CDR1 MNHEY and CDR2 SVGAGI. V was clipped by 0 bases and J by 5 bases; unmatched bases: 8. The CDR3 protein is CASSYSSTQGETEAFF. The DNA of the CDR3 is TGTGCCAGCAGTTACTCGAGTACACAGGGGGAAACTGAAGCTTTCTTT.

The V gene is TRBV18, the J gene TRBJ1-1; no definite D call. The CDR3 contains 15 residues. CDR1 and CDR2 (germline): KGHSH, LQKENI. Deletions cut 5 bases from V and 3 bases from J, with 16 bases between. The CDR3 sequence is CASSLVELLDTEAFF. The CDR3, as DNA: TGTGCCAGCTCATTAGTGGAGTTACTGGACACTGAAGCTTTCTTT.

The chain uses TRBV30 and TRBJ2-7; 8 nucleotides match TRBD1. Germline V CDR1 and CDR2: GTSNPN, SVGIG (reference sequence). J gave up 5 bases and V 3 bases, and 6 bases lay outside the gene matches. The CDR3 covers 13 residues. The CDR3 loop is CAWRIRGQDEQYF. CDR3 nucleotide sequence: TGTGCCTGGAGAATCAGGGGGCAGGACGAGCAGTACTTC.

The chain couples TRBV7-9 to TRBJ1-1, with D hard to call. The CDR3 runs to 16 residues. Germline V gives CDR1 SEHNR, CDR2 FQNEAQ (reference sequence). V was trimmed by 0 bases and J by 4 bases, leaving 15 bases between them. The CDR3 DNA is TGTGCCAGCAGCTTAGCCCTTCGGACTTCGGGCACTGAAGCTTTCTTT. It specifies CASSLALRTSGTEAFF. Using reference TRBV7-9 and TRBJ1-1 for the parts outside the CDR3, the full variable domain is DTGVSQNPRHKITKRGQNVTFRCDPISEHNRLYWYRQTLGQGPEFLTYFQNEAQLEKSRLLSDRFSAERPKGSFSTLEIQRTEQGDSAMYLCASSLALRTSGTEAFFGQGTRLTVV.